This record concerns one T cell receptor (beta chain) sequence. Only in-frame clones appear in the TCRdb table, and some are missing; sequencing was by immunoSEQ multiplex PCR. The table shows 45,000 to 55,000 clones, with about 96% occurring only once. Germline V gene data show CDR1 as MNHNY and CDR2 as SVGAGI (reference sequence). J lost 9 bases, V lost 4 bases, and 0 bases had no gene match. The CDR3 runs to 13 residues. The data originate from a study of T cells after somatic rescue of genetic block. The sequence derives from a child under two years old. The V gene is TRBV6-6, the J gene TRBJ2-1; TRBD2 aligns across 13 bases. The sequenced material came from peripheral blood mononuclear cells (PBMCs). The CDR3 spells CASSWTSGSEQFF. CDR3 coding DNA: TGTGCCAGCAGTTGGACTAGCGGGAGTGAGCAGTTCTTC.